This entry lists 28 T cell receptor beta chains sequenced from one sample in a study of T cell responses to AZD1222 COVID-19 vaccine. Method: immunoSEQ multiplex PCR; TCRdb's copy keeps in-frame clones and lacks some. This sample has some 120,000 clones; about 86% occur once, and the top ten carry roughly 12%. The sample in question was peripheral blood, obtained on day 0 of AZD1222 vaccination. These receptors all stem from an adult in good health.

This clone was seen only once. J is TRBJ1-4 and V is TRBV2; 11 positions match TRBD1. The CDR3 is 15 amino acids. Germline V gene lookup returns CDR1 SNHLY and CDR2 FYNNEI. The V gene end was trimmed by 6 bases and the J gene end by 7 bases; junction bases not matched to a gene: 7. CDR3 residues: CASSGQDRGLEKLFF. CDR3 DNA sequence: TGTGCCAGCAGCGGACAGGACAGGGGGCTTGAAAAACTGTTTTTT. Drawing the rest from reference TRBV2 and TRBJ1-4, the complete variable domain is EPEVTQTPSHQVTQMGQEVILRCVPISNHLYFYWYRQILGQKVEFLVSFYNNEISEKSEIFDDQFSVERPDGSNFTLKIRSTKLEDSAMYFCASSGQDRGLEKLFFGSGTQLSVL.

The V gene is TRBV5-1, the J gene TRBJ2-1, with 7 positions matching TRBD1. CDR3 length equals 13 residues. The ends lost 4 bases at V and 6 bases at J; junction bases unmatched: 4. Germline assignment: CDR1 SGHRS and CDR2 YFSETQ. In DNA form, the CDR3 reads TGCGCCAGCAGCGACTGGACAGGCAATGAGCAGTTCTTC. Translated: CASSDWTGNEQFF. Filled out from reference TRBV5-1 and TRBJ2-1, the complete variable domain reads KAGVTQTPRYLIKTRGQQVTLSCSPISGHRSVSWYQQTPGQGLQFLFEYFSETQRNKGNFPGRFSGRQFSNSRSEMNVSTLELGDSALYLCASSDWTGNEQFFGPGTRLTVL.

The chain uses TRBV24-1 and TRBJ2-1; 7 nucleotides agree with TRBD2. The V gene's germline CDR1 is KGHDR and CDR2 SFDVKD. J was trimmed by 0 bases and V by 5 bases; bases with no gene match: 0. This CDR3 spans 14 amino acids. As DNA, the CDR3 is TGTGCCACCAGTGGCGGGGGCTCCTACAATGAGCAGTTCTTC. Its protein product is CATSGGGSYNEQFF.

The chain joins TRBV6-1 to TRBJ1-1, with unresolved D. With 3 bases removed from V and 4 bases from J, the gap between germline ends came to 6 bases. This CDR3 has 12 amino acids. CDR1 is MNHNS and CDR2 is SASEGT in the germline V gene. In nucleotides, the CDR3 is TGTGCCAGCAGTGAGAGAATCACTGAAGCTTTCTTT. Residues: CASSERITEAFF.

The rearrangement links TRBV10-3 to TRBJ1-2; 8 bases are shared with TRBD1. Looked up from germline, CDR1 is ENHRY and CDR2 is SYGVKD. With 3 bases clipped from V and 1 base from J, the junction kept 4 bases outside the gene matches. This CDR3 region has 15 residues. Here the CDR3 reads CAISDQGAGNYGYTF. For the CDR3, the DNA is TGTGCCATCAGTGATCAGGGGGCAGGTAACTATGGCTACACCTTC.

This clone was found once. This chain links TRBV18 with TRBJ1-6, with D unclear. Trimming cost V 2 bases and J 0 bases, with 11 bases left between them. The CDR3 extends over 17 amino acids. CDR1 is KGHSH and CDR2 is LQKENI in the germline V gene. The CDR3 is CASSPAQAFSYNSPLHF. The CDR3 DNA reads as TGTGCCAGCTCACCAGCGCAGGCCTTCTCCTATAATTCACCCCTCCACTTT.

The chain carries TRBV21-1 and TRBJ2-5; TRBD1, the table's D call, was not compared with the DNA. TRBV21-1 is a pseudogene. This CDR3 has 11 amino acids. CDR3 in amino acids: CAFCSRGTQYF. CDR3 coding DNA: TGTGCCTTTTGCTCCAGGGGGACCCAGTACTTC.

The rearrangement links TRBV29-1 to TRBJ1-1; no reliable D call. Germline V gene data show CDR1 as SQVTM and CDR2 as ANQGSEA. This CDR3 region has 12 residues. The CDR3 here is CIVEEGGAEAFF. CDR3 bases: TGCATCGTAGAAGAAGGAGGCGCGGAGGCTTTCTTT.

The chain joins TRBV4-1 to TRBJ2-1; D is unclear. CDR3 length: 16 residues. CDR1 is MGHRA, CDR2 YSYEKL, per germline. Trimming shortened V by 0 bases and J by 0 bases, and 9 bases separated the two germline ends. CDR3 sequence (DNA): TGCGCCAGCAGCCAAGAAAAGGCTTCCTCCTACAATGAGCAGTTCTTC. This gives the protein CASSQEKASSYNEQFF.

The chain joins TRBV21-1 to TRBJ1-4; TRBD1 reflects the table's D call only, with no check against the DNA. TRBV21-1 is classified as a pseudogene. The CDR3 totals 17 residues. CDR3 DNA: TGTGCCAGCAGCAAAAATTGTCCCCACAGGACTAATGAAAAACTGTTTTTT. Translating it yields CASSKNCPHRTNEKLFF.

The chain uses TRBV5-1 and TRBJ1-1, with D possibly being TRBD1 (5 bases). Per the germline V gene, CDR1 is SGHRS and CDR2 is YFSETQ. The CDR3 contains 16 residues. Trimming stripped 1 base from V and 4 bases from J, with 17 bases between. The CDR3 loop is CASSLRVGGEFTEAFF. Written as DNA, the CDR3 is TGCGCCAGCAGCTTGCGCGTCGGGGGGGAATTCACTGAAGCTTTCTTT.

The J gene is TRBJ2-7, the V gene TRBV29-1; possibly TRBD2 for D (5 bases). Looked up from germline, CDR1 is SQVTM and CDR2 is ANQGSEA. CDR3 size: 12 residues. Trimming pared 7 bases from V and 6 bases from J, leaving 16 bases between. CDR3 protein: CSAGVSSLEQYF. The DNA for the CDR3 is TGCAGCGCCGGGGTATCCAGCCTCGAGCAGTACTTC.

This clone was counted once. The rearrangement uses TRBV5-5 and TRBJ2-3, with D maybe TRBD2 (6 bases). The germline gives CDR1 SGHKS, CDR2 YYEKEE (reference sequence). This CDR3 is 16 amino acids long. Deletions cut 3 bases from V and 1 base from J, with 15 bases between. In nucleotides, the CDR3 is TGTGCCAGCAGCTGGGGTGGGCGGGGACGCACAGATACGCAGTATTTT. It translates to CASSWGGRGRTDTQYF.

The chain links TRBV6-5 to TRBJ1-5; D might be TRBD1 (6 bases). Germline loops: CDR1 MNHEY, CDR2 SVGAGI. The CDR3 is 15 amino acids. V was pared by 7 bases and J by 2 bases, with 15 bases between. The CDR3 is CASNIQGMGNQPQHF. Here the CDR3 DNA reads TGTGCCAGCAACATACAGGGAATGGGCAATCAGCCCCAGCATTTT.

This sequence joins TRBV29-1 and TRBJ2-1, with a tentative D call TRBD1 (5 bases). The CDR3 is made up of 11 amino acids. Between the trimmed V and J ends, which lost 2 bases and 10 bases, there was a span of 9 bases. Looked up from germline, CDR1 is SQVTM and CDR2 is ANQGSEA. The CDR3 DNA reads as TGCAGCGTTGAAAAGGACACGGAGCAGTTCTTC. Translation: CSVEKDTEQFF.

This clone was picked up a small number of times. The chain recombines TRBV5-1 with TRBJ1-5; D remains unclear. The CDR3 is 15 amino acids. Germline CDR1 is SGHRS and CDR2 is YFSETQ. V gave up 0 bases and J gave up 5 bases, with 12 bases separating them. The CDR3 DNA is TGCGCCAGCAGCTTGGGCTTCAGGAGGGATCAGCCCCAGCATTTT. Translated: CASSLGFRRDQPQHF.

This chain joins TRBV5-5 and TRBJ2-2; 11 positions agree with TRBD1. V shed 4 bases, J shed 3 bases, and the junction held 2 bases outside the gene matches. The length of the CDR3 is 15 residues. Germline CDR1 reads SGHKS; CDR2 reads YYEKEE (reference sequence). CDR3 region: CASSPGQGDTGELFF. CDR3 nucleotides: TGTGCCAGCAGCCCGGGACAGGGGGACACCGGGGAGCTGTTTTTT.

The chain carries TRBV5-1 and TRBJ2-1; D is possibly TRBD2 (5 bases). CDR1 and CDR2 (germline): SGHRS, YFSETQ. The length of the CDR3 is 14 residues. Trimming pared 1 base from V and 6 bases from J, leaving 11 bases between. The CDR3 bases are TGCGCCAGCAGCTTGCGGGGTGGTACCAATGAGCAGTTCTTC. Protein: CASSLRGGTNEQFF.

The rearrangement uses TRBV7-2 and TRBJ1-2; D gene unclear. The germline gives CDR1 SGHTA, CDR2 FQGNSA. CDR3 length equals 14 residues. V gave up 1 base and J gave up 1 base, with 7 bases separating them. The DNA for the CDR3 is TGTGCCAGCAGCTTAGAGCTTTTTAACTATGGCTACACCTTC. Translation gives CASSLELFNYGYTF.

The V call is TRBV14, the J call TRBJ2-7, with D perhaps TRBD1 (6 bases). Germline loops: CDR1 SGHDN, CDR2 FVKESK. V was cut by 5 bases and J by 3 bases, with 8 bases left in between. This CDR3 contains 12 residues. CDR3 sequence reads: CASSKGGYEQYF. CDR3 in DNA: TGTGCCAGCAGCAAAGGGGGCTACGAGCAGTACTTC.

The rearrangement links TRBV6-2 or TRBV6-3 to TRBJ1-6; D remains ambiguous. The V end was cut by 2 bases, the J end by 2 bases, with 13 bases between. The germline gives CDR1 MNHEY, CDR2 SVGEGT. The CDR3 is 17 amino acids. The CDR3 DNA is TGTGCCAGCAGTTACCTCGAGCCGGGCGCCTATAATTCACCCCTCCACTTT. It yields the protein CASSYLEPGAYNSPLHF.

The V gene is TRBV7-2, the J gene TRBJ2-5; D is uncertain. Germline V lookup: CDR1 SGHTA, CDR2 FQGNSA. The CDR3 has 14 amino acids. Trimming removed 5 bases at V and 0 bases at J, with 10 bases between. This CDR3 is CASSLASYQETQYF. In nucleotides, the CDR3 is TGTGCCAGCAGCCTCGCCTCTTACCAAGAGACCCAGTACTTC.

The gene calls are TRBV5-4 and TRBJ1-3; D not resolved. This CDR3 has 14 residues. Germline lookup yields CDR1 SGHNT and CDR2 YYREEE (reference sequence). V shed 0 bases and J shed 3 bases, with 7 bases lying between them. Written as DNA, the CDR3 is TGTGCCAGCAGCTTGGAGGGCGGTGGAAACACCATATATTTT. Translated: CASSLEGGGNTIYF. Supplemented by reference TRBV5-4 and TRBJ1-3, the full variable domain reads ETGVTQSPTHLIKTRGQQVTLRCSSQSGHNTVSWYQQALGQGPQFIFQYYREEENGRGNFPPRFSGLQFPNYSSELNVNALELDDSALYLCASSLEGGGNTIYFGEGSWLTVV.

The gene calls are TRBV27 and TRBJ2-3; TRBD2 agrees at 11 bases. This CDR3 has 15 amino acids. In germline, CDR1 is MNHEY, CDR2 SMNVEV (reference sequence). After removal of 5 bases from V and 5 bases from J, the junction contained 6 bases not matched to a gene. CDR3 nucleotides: TGTGCCAGCAGTGTAACTAGCGGGAGAGGAGATACGCAGTATTTT. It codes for CASSVTSGRGDTQYF.

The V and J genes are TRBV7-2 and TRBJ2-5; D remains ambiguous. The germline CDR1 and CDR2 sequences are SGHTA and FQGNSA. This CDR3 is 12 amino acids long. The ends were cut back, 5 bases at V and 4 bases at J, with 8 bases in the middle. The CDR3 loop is CASSQDVETQYF. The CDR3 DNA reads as TGTGCCAGCAGCCAGGATGTAGAGACCCAGTACTTC.

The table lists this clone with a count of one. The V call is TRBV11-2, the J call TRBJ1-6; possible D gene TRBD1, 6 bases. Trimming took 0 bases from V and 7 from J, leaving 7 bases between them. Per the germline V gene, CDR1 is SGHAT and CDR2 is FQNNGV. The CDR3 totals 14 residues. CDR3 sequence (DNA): TGTGCCAGCAGCTTAGAAGGGGGGAATTCACCCCTCCACTTT. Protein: CASSLEGGNSPLHF. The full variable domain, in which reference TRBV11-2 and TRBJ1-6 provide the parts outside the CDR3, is EAGVAQSPRYKIIEKRQSVAFWCNPISGHATLYWYQQILGQGPKLLIQFQNNGVVDDSQLPKDRFSAERLKGVDSTLKIQPAKLEDSAVYLCASSLEGGNSPLHFGNGTRLTVT.

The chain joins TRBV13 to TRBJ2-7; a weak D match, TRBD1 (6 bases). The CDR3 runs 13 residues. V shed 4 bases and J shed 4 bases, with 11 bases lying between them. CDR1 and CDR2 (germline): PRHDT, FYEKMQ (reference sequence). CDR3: CASSYGTKYEQYF. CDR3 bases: TGTGCCAGCAGCTACGGGACAAAGTACGAGCAGTACTTC.

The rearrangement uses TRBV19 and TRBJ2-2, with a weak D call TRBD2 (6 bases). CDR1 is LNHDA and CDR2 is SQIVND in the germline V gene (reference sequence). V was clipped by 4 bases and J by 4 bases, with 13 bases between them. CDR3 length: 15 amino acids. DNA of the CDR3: TGTGCCAGTAGTACGTTAGCGGACATCACCGGGGAGCTGTTTTTT. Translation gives CASSTLADITGELFF.